This T cell receptor beta chain appears in the sequencing data of a study of cytomegalovirus exposure and HLA in healthy donors. Points from the study as a whole: In vitro checks showed that three CMV-associated chains really do target CMV antigens. Analysis performed later showed TCR beta chains linked to HLA being more clonally expanded than equally common others.

Worth noting for this clone: What it binds is not known.

The study ran its PCR with 60 Vbeta and 13 Jbeta primers. The assay was immunoSEQ multiplex PCR, and TCRdb's table has in-frame clones only and misses some. Found here are roughly 190,000 clones, more than 65% of them singletons; the top ten hold about 2%. The CDR3 consists of 14 residues. Trimming took 4 bases from V and 6 from J, leaving 16 bases between them. Per the germline V gene, CDR1 is MNHEY and CDR2 is SMNVEV (reference sequence). The V call is TRBV27, the J call TRBJ2-7; tentative D call: TRBD2 (6 bases). The sequencing input was PBMCs. The clonotype comes from a woman aged 25 to 45 in good health and CMV-seronegative. Here the CDR3 DNA reads TGTGCCAGCAGTTCAGGATTAGCGGCGACCGAGCAGTACTTC. This encodes CASSSGLAATEQYF.